These T cell receptor beta chains were read from a single sample in a study of T cell responses to AZD1222 COVID-19 vaccine. Produced via immunoSEQ multiplex PCR; TCRdb's table is partial and in-frame only. The sample holds 92,000 or so clones; about 91% are singletons and the top ten take 5% to 6.5%. The sequencing used peripheral blood, collected 28 days after the second AZD1222 dose. These receptors all stem from an adult who received the AZD1222 COVID-19 vaccine. CDR3s leave out the opening cysteine and the closing phenylalanine or tryptophan. The D gene is left open where the match is weak.

v_call	j_call	d_call	cdr3_aa
TRBV9	TRBJ2-7	TRBD2	ARRAGGGGNEQY
TRBV30	TRBJ1-5	NA	AWTSQGDQPQH
TRBV6-5	TRBJ2-5	NA	ASSDSKETQY
TRBV4-2	TRBJ1-5	NA	ASSQDWGSINQPQH
TRBV28	TRBJ1-5	NA	ASSFYKTGRIFNQPQH
TRBV5-1	TRBJ2-7	NA	ASSWSGVGSLSSYEQY
TRBV21-1	TRBJ2-1	NA	ASSGTREGGYNEQF
TRBV7-9	TRBJ1-4	NA	ASSPIWGKLF
TRBV5-1	TRBJ1-2	NA	ASSLVLDSSWGYT
TRBV6-5	TRBJ1-5	NA	ASSYGLGSNQPQH
TRBV10-3	TRBJ2-7	NA	AIKDAGNSYEQY
TRBV5-5	TRBJ1-1	NA	ASSSRGGVGTEAF
TRBV2	TRBJ1-2	NA	ASNYGDVSNYGYT